The source of this T cell receptor beta chain is a study of cytomegalovirus exposure and HLA in healthy donors. Study-wide results and caveats: The number of N-insertions in an Asian-associated ancestry cluster was reportedly below the approximately 600-donor mean in a later analysis. Data from an earlier analysis indicated that most TCR beta V segments were productive either about 87% or about 30% of the time. Researchers reported in a later analysis that common viral pathogens appeared linked to several top clusters.

The length of the CDR3 is 13 residues. Germline CDR1 LNHDA, CDR2 SQIVND (reference sequence). V was cut by 2 bases and J by 5 bases, with 9 bases left in between. The table lists this clone with a few counts. The antigen is undetermined. Amplification used 60 Vbeta primers and 13 Jbeta primers. TCRdb keeps only in-frame clones here, not all; method: immunoSEQ multiplex PCR. In the table there are around 170,000 clones, 82% of which are singletons. The chain has TRBV19 and TRBJ1-1, with unresolved D. The clonotype originates from a woman in her late teens or twenties in good health and CMV-seronegative. Sequencing was performed on PBMCs. The chain's CDR3 is CASSIKLPTEAFF. The CDR3 nucleotides are TGTGCCAGTAGTATAAAACTTCCGACTGAAGCTTTCTTT. The full variable domain, with the rest looked up from reference TRBV19 and TRBJ1-1, is DGGITQSPKYLFRKEGQNVTLSCEQNLNHDAMYWYRQDPGQGLRLIYYSQIVNDFQKGDIAEGYSVSREKKESFPLTVTSAQKNPTAFYLCASSIKLPTEAFFGQGTRLTVV.